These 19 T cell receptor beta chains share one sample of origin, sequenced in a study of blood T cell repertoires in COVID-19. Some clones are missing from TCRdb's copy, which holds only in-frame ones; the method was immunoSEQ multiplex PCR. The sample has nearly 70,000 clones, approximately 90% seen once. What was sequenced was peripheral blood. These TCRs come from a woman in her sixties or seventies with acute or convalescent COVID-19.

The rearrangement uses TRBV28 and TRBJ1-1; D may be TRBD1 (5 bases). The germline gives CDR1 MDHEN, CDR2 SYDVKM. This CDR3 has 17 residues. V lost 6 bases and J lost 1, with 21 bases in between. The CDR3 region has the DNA TGTGCCAGCAGCACCCGCCAGGCAGGGTCAGCGAACACTGAAGCTTTCTTT. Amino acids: CASSTRQAGSANTEAFF. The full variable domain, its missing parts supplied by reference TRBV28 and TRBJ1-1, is DVKVTQSSRYLVKRTGEKVFLECVQDMDHENMFWYRQDPGLGLRLIYFSYDVKMKEKGDIPEGYSVSREKKERFSLILESASTNQTSMYLCASSTRQAGSANTEAFFGQGTRLTVV.

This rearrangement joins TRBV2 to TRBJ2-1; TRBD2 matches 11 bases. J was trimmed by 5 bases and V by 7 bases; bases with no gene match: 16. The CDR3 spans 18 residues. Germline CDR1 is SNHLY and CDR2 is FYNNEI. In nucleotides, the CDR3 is TGTGCCAGCAAACGGGAGACTAGCGGGGTGCCTGGGCACAATGAGCAGTTCTTC. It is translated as CASKRETSGVPGHNEQFF. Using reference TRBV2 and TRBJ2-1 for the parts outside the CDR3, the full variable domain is EPEVTQTPSHQVTQMGQEVILRCVPISNHLYFYWYRQILGQKVEFLVSFYNNEISEKSEIFDDQFSVERPDGSNFTLKIRSTKLEDSAMYFCASKRETSGVPGHNEQFFGPGTRLTVL.

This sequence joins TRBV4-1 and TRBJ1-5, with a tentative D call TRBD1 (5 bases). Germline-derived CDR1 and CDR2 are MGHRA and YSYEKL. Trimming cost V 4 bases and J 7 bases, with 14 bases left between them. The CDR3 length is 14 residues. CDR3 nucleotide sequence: TGCGCCAGCAGCCCTGTTGGAGGGGAACAGCCCCAGCATTTT. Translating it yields CASSPVGGEQPQHF.

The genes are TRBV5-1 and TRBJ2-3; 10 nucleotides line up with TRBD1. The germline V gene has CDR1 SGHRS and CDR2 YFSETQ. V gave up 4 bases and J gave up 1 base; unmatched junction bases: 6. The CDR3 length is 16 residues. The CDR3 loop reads CASSLRQGAGTDTQYF. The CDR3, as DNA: TGCGCCAGCAGCCTTAGACAGGGGGCTGGCACAGATACGCAGTATTTT.

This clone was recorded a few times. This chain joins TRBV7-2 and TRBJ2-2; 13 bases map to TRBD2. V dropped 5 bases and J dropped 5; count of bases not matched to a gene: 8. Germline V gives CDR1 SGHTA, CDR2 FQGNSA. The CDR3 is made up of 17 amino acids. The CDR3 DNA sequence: TGTGCCAGCAGCCATGGGACTAGCGGGATCCGGACCGGGGAGCTGTTTTTT. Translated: CASSHGTSGIRTGELFF.

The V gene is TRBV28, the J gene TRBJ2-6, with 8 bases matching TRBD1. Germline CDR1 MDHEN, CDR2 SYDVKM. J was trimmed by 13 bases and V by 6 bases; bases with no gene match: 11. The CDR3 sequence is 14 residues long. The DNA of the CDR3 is TGTGCCAGCAGCCAGGGACAGGCTCCCTATGTCCTGACTTTC. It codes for CASSQGQAPYVLTF.

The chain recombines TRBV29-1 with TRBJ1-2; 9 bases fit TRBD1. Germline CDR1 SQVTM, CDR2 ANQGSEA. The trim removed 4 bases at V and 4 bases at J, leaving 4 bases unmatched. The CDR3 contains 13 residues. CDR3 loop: CSVVTGGTYGYTF. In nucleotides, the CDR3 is TGCAGCGTTGTGACAGGGGGGACCTATGGCTACACCTTC.

In DNA, the CDR3 is TGTGCCAGCAGTCCCACCGACGGAGCCTACGAGCAGTACTTC. It specifies CASSPTDGAYEQYF. The chain combines TRBV6-2 or TRBV6-3 with TRBJ2-7; unclear D gene. Germline V gives CDR1 MNHEY, CDR2 SVGEGT. This CDR3 is 14 amino acids long. V lost 5 bases, J lost 2 bases, and 13 bases lay in between.

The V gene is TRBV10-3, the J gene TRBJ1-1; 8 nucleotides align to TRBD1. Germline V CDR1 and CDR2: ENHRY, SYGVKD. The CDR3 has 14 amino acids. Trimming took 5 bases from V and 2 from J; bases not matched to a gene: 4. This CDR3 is CAISRTGRNTEAFF. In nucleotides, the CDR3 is TGTGCCATCAGTAGGACAGGGCGTAACACTGAAGCTTTCTTT.

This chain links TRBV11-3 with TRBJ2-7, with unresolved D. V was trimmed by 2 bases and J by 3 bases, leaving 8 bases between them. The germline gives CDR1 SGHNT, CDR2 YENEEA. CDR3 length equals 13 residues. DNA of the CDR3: TGTGCCAGCAGCTTACGGTCAAACTACGAGCAGTACTTC. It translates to CASSLRSNYEQYF.

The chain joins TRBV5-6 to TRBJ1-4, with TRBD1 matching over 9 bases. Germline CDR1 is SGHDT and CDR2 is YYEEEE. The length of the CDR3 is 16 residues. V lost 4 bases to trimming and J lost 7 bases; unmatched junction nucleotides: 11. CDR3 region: CASSTRSGTGIEKLFF. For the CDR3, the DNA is TGTGCCAGCAGCACAAGATCCGGGACAGGGATTGAAAAACTGTTTTTT.

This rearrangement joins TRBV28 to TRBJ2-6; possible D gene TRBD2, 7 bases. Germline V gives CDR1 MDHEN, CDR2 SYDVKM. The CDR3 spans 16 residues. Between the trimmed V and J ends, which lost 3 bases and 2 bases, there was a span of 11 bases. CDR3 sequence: CASSLAGAPGANVLTF. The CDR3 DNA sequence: TGTGCCAGCAGTTTGGCGGGGGCCCCTGGGGCCAACGTCCTGACTTTC.

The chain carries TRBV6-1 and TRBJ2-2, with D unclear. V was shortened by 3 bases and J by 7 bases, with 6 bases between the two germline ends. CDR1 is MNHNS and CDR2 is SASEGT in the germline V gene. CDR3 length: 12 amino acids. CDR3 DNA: TGTGCCAGCAGTGACCCCGGCGGGGAGCTGTTTTTT. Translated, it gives CASSDPGGELFF.

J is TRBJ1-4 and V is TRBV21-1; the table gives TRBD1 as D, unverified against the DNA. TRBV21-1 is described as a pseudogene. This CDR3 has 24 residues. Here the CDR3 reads CASSKGEKFKGDRDLKATNEKLFF. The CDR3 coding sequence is TGTGCCAGCAGCAAAGGCGAAAAGTTTAAAGGGGACAGGGATCTTAAAGCAACTAATGAAAAACTGTTTTTT.

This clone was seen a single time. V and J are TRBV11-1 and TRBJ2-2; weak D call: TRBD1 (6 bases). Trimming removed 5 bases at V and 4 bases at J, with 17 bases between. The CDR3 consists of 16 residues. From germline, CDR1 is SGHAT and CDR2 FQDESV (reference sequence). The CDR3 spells CASSHSFGQITGELFF. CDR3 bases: TGTGCCAGCAGCCACAGTTTTGGACAGATCACCGGGGAGCTGTTTTTT.

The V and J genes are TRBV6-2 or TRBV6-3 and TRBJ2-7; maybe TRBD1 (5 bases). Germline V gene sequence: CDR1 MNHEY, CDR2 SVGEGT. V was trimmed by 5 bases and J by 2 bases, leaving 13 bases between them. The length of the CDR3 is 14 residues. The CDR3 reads CASSLWSRAYEQYF. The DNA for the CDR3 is TGTGCCAGCAGTCTCTGGTCCAGGGCCTACGAGCAGTACTTC.

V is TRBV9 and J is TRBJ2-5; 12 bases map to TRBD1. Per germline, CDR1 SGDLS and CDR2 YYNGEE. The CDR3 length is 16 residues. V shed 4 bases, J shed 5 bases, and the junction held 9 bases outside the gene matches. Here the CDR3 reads CASSSGTGGASETQYF. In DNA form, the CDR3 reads TGTGCCAGCAGCTCAGGGACAGGGGGCGCGTCGGAGACCCAGTACTTC.

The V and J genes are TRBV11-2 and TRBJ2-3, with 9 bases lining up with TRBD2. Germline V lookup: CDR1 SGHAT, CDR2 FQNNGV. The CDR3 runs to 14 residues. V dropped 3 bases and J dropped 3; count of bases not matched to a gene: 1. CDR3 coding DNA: TGTGCCAGCAGCTTCAGCGGGGGGACAGATACGCAGTATTTT. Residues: CASSFSGGTDTQYF.

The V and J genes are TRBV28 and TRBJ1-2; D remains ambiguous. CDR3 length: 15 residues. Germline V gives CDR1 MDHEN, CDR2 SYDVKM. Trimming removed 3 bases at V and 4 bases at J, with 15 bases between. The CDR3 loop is CASSFRGRPGYGYTF. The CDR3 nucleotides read TGTGCCAGCAGTTTCCGGGGTAGGCCAGGCTATGGCTACACCTTC.